These T cell receptor beta chains were read from a single sample in a study of blood T cell repertoires in COVID-19. The method was immunoSEQ multiplex PCR; TCRdb's version includes in-frame clones alone and lacks a portion of them. In the table there are 150,000 to 200,000 clones, less than 90% of which are singletons. Sequences were obtained from peripheral blood. The receptors stem from an older woman with COVID-19, enrolled during active disease. The CDR3 runs from the conserved cysteine through the conserved F or W. The order of the fields is D gene, clone size, V gene, J gene, CDR3 DNA, CDR3 protein. A D gene is named only where the DNA matches it firmly. Rows give clone size only sometimes, using once, few, many, or a class for an expanded clone.

>TRBD2|NA|TRBV25-1|TRBJ2-5
TGTGCCAGCGATGGGGGGGACCCCCTAGTACAAGAGACCCAGTACTTC
CASDGGDPLVQETQYF
>NA|NA|TRBV18|TRBJ2-7
TGTGCCAGCTCACCACAGGGAGATGCATCCTACGAGCAGTACTTC
CASSPQGDASYEQYF
>TRBD1|NA|TRBV5-1|TRBJ1-1
TGCGCCAGCAGCCGCCGGACAGGTTGGGGCACTGAAGCTTTCTTT
CASSRRTGWGTEAFF
>TRBD1|NA|TRBV5-6|TRBJ1-4
TGTGCCAGCAGCCCCTCGACAGGGAGAAATGAAAAACTGTTTTTT
CASSPSTGRNEKLFF
>NA|once|TRBV5-1|TRBJ1-1
TGCGCCAGCACGAAACAGGGTTCGAACACTGAAGCTTTCTTT
CASTKQGSNTEAFF
>NA|NA|TRBV7-2|TRBJ1-2
TGTGCCAGCAGAACACTGGACAGCGAAGGCTACACCTTC
CASRTLDSEGYTF
>TRBD1|NA|TRBV9|TRBJ1-3
TGTGCCAGCAGCGGAGGGACAGGGGGTGGAAACACCATATATTTT
CASSGGTGGGNTIYF
>TRBD2|NA|TRBV10-1|TRBJ2-1
TGCGCCAGCGGGACTAGCGGGAGCGATGAGCAGTTCTTC
CASGTSGSDEQFF
>NA|NA|TRBV9|TRBJ2-7
TGTGCCAGCAGCGTAGGGTGGCGGGACTCCTACGAGCAGTACTTC
CASSVGWRDSYEQYF
>TRBD2|NA|TRBV7-9|TRBJ2-2
TGTGCCAGCCACCCGGCGGGGGGCGGCGGGGAGCTGTTTTTT
CASHPAGGGGELFF
>TRBD1|NA|TRBV6-2/TRBV6-3|TRBJ1-2
TGTGCCAGCAGTTTGGGACAGGGAATCTATGGCTACACCTTC
CASSLGQGIYGYTF
>NA|NA|TRBV12-3/TRBV12-4|TRBJ2-4
TGTGCCAGCAGCCCTCAGGGAAACATTCAGTACTTC
CASSPQGNIQYF
>NA|NA|TRBV18|TRBJ1-4
TGTGCCAGCTCACCACGCTCAGCGGGGGGTGAAAAACTGTTTTTT
CASSPRSAGGEKLFF
>NA|NA|TRBV6-2/TRBV6-3|TRBJ2-3
TGTGCCAGCAGTACCCGGGGACTTCCCACAGATACGCAGTATTTT
CASSTRGLPTDTQYF
>TRBD1|few|TRBV5-4|TRBJ1-5
TGTGCCAGCAGCTCCGGAGGCGGGACAGGGAAAAGCAATCAGCCCCAGCATTTT
CASSSGGGTGKSNQPQHF
>NA|NA|TRBV7-2|TRBJ1-1
TGTGCCAGCAGCTTCGGACAAGGCGACACTGAAGCTTTCTTT
CASSFGQGDTEAFF
>NA|NA|TRBV10-3|TRBJ2-1
TGTGCCACCTCTCCCCCCCCTTACAATGAGCAGTTCTTC
CATSPPPYNEQFF
>NA|NA|TRBV13|TRBJ2-7
TGTGCCAGCAGCTTGAGTGGCGGAGTCTACGAGCAGTACTTC
CASSLSGGVYEQYF
>TRBD2|NA|TRBV7-2|TRBJ2-7
TGTGCCAGCAGCCCAGGACTAGCGGGGACCCCGTCCTACGAGCAGTACTTC
CASSPGLAGTPSYEQYF
>TRBD1|NA|TRBV11-3|TRBJ1-6
TGTGCCAGCAGCGGGCGGACAGGAGGGGATTCACCCCTCCACTTT
CASSGRTGGDSPLHF
>NA|NA|TRBV18|TRBJ2-5
TGTGCCAGCTCACCCGTTATGAGGGAGACCCAGTACTTC
CASSPVMRETQYF
>TRBD1|few|TRBV4-1|TRBJ1-2
TGCGCCAGCAGCCGTTCGGCAGGGGGCTATGGCTACACCTTC
CASSRSAGGYGYTF
>NA|NA|TRBV5-1|TRBJ2-1
TGCGCCAGCAGCTTGTGGGGCGGTGAAACCGGTATCGATGAGCAGTTCTTC
CASSLWGGETGIDEQFF
>NA|NA|TRBV30|TRBJ1-6
TGTGCCTGGAGGGGAAAGGGCGGGTATAATTCACCCCTCCACTTT
CAWRGKGGYNSPLHF
>NA|NA|TRBV19|TRBJ1-3
TGTGCCAGTAGTATAGGGGGAACAGGGTACTTTGGAAACACCATATATTTT
CASSIGGTGYFGNTIYF
>NA|NA|TRBV7-2|TRBJ1-1
TGTGCCAGCAGATTACAGGGAGGTGTTACTGAAGCTTTCTTT
CASRLQGGVTEAFF
>TRBD2|NA|TRBV13|TRBJ2-7
TGTGCCAGCAGCCTACTAGCGGGAGGGCGGTACGAGCAGTACTTC
CASSLLAGGRYEQYF
>TRBD2|NA|TRBV10-3|TRBJ2-6
TGTGCCATCAGTGAGTGGTTAGCGGGAGTTGGGGCCAACGTCCTGACTTTC
CAISEWLAGVGANVLTF
>TRBD1|NA|TRBV7-9|TRBJ2-5
TGTGCCAGCAGCGCAGGGACAGGGCAAGTAGAGACCCAGTACTTC
CASSAGTGQVETQYF
>NA|NA|TRBV12-3/TRBV12-4|TRBJ2-4
TGTGCCAGCAGCTTTGGGACTGTCGATGATCAGTACTTC
CASSFGTVDDQYF
>NA|NA|TRBV18|TRBJ2-6
TGTGCCAGCTCACCACTCAGGGCCCCGGGGGGCCCTGGGGCCAACGTCCTGACTTTC
CASSPLRAPGGPGANVLTF
>TRBD1|NA|TRBV3-1/TRBV3-2|TRBJ2-7
TGTGCCAGCAGCCCAAGACCCCACCTGGGGACAGGGGCGTACGAGCAGTACTTC
CASSPRPHLGTGAYEQYF
>TRBD1|NA|TRBV30|TRBJ1-6
TGTGCCTGGGCAGGGGGAAATAATTCACCCCTCCACTTT
CAWAGGNNSPLHF
>NA|NA|TRBV15|TRBJ2-7
TGTGCCACCAGCAGAGCAGGGCAGGGGAGCAACGAGCAGTACTTC
CATSRAGQGSNEQYF
>NA|NA|TRBV19|TRBJ1-4
TGTGCCACCAGAAGAGGGAGGGATGAAAAACTGTTTTTT
CATRRGRDEKLFF
>NA|NA|TRBV15|TRBJ1-5
TGTGCCACCACCCCAAGGCGGAATCAGCCCCAGCATTTT
CATTPRRNQPQHF
>NA|NA|TRBV28|TRBJ1-2
TGTGCCAGCATATTGAACAGGGTCCCGGGGGGCTACACCTTC
CASILNRVPGGYTF
>TRBD2|NA|TRBV7-6|TRBJ2-6
TGTGCCAGCAGCATATTAGCGGGAGTCTCTGGGGCCAACGTCCTGACTTTC
CASSILAGVSGANVLTF
>NA|NA|TRBV30|TRBJ1-5
TGTGCCTGGAGTCCCACGGGGGGGAGGAATCAGCCCCAGCATTTT
CAWSPTGGRNQPQHF
>TRBD1|NA|TRBV7-2|TRBJ1-5
TGTGCCAGCAGCACCGGGACAGGGGTTAGGAATCAGCCCCAGCATTTT
CASSTGTGVRNQPQHF
>NA|NA|TRBV28|TRBJ1-1
TGTGCCAGCGAGACAGGTCCGAACACTGAAGCTTTCTTT
CASETGPNTEAFF
>NA|NA|TRBV9|TRBJ2-7
TGTGCCAGCAGCGTAGCCGGGAGTCCGCGCGAGCAGTACTTC
CASSVAGSPREQYF
>TRBD1|NA|TRBV7-8|TRBJ1-2
TGTGCCAGCAGCCCCACCGGACAGGGCGGGGGCTACACCTTC
CASSPTGQGGGYTF
>NA|NA|TRBV7-2|TRBJ2-7
TGTGCCAGCAGCTGGAGGGGCCTAGGTCCTTACGAGCAGTACTTC
CASSWRGLGPYEQYF
>TRBD1|NA|TRBV6-5|TRBJ2-5
TGTGCCAGCAGACGCGGACAGGGGTCGGGGACCCAGTACTTC
CASRRGQGSGTQYF
>NA|NA|TRBV11-3|TRBJ1-1
TGTGCCAGCAGCGAGGCGCTTGAAGCTTTCTTT
CASSEALEAFF
>TRBD2|NA|TRBV24-1|TRBJ2-3
TGTGCCACCAGTGGCCTAGCGGGAGCAGATACGCAGTATTTT
CATSGLAGADTQYF
>NA|NA|TRBV30|TRBJ2-5
TGTGCCTGGAGTGGACTAGTGGGGGAGACCCAGTACTTC
CAWSGLVGETQYF
>NA|NA|TRBV5-3|TRBJ2-7
TGTGCCAGAAGCCGACCGACAGGTCAACCCTACGAGCAGTACTTC
CARSRPTGQPYEQYF
>NA|NA|TRBV6-5|TRBJ1-6
TGTGCCAGCAGTTACTCTCAGGGGCTTGATAATTCACCCCTCCACTTT
CASSYSQGLDNSPLHF
>TRBD1|once|TRBV9|TRBJ1-2
TGTGCCAGCAGCGCTAAGACAGGGGTCCCCTATGGCTACACCTTC
CASSAKTGVPYGYTF
>TRBD1|NA|TRBV4-1|TRBJ1-3
TGCGCCAGCAGCCGGGGAACAGGGGGTCAGAGTGGAAACACCATATATTTT
CASSRGTGGQSGNTIYF
>NA|NA|TRBV29-1|TRBJ1-3
TGCAGCGTTGCCCGGGGAACGGGAAACACCATATATTTT
CSVARGTGNTIYF
>TRBD2|NA|TRBV6-2/TRBV6-3|TRBJ2-2
TGTGCCAGCAGTTACGGGCTAGCGGGAGCCAACGGGGAGCTGTTTTTT
CASSYGLAGANGELFF
>NA|once|TRBV4-3|TRBJ1-2
TGCGCCAGCAGCCAAGATCAATGGGAGGGTGACTATGGCTACACCTTC
CASSQDQWEGDYGYTF
>NA|NA|TRBV5-1|TRBJ2-7
TGCGCCAGCAGCTTGAGAACTCAGGGGAGGGACGAGCAGTACTTC
CASSLRTQGRDEQYF
>NA|NA|TRBV7-2|TRBJ2-7
TGTGCCAGCAGCTCCCAGGGAGGAGGCTACGAGCAGTACTTC
CASSSQGGGYEQYF
>NA|NA|TRBV9|TRBJ1-2
TGTGCCAGCAGCGTAGCCCAGGCCCCCCACCGTGGCTACACCTTC
CASSVAQAPHRGYTF
>TRBD1|NA|TRBV28|TRBJ1-4
TGTGCCAGCAGTGACAGGGGCGAGGATGAAAAACTGTTTTTT
CASSDRGEDEKLFF